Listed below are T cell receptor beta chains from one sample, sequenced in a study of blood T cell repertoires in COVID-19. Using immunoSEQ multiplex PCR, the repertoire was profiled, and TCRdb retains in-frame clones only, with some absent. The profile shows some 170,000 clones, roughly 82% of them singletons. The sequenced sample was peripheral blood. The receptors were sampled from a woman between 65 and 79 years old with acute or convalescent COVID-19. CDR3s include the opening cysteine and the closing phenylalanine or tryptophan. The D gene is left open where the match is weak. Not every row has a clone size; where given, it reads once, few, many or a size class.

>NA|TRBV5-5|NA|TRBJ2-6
CASSLVVDSSGANVLTF
TGTGCCAGCAGCTTGGTAGTCGACTCCTCTGGGGCCAACGTCCTGACTTTC
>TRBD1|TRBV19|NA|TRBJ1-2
CASRALQGAANYGYTF
TGTGCCAGTAGGGCCTTACAGGGGGCGGCTAACTATGGCTACACCTTC
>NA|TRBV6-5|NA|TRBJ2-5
CASKQAKETQYF
TGTGCCAGCAAACAGGCTAAAGAGACCCAGTACTTC
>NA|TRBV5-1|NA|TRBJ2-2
CASSRTSGGGELFF
TGCGCCAGCAGCCGCACTAGTGGCGGCGGGGAGCTGTTTTTT
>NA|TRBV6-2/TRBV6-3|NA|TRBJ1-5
CASSPYLGLQHF
TGTGCCAGCAGTCCGTATCTCGGTCTACAGCATTTT
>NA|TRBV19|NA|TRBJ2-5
CASSIAGFSGETQYF
TGTGCCAGTAGTATTGCGGGGTTTTCGGGAGAGACCCAGTACTTC
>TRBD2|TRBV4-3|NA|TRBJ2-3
CASSQEEGLAGGLGTDTQYF
TGCGCCAGCAGCCAAGAGGAAGGACTAGCGGGAGGTTTAGGCACAGATACGCAGTATTTT
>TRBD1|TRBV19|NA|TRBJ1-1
CASSQGGRGDTEAFF
TGTGCCAGTAGTCAGGGGGGACGGGGCGACACTGAAGCTTTCTTT
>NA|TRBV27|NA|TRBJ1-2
CASSSQGGESYGYTF
TGTGCCAGCAGTTCACAGGGAGGGGAAAGCTATGGCTACACCTTC
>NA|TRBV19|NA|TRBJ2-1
CASSIGGGTGFIEQFF
TGTGCCAGTAGTATAGGGGGGGGGACAGGATTCATTGAGCAGTTCTTC
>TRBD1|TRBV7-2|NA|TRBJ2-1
CASQLSRGIYNEQFF
TGTGCCAGCCAGCTTAGCAGGGGGATTTACAATGAGCAGTTCTTC
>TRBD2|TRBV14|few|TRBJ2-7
CASSRPGLAGVEEQYF
TGTGCCAGCAGCCGACCTGGACTAGCGGGAGTAGAGGAGCAGTACTTC
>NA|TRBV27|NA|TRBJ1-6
CASERAGRPDYNSPLHF
TGTGCCAGCGAAAGGGCCGGGAGGCCCGACTATAATTCACCCCTCCACTTT
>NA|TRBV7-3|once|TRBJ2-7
CASSLGHLSEQYF
TGTGCCAGCAGCTTAGGCCACCTTTCCGAGCAGTACTTC
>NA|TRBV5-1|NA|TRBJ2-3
CASRTVSTDTQYF
TGCGCCAGCAGGACAGTTAGCACAGATACGCAGTATTTT
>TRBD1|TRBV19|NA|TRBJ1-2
CASSTGGTNYGYTF
TGTGCCAGTAGTACAGGGGGCACTAACTATGGCTACACCTTC
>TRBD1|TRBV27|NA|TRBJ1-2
CASSFRRDSVGYGYTF
TGTGCCAGCAGTTTTAGGAGGGACAGTGTGGGCTATGGCTACACCTTC
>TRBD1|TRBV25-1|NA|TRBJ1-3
CASSDYRGSGNTIYF
TGTGCCAGCAGTGATTACAGGGGTTCAGGAAACACCATATATTTT
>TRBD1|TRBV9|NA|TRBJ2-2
CASSTGDRGSNTGELFF
TGTGCCAGCAGCACAGGGGACAGGGGATCGAACACCGGGGAGCTGTTTTTT
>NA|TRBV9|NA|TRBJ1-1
CASSVVDRGYTEAFF
TGTGCCAGCAGCGTAGTCGATAGGGGATACACTGAAGCTTTCTTT
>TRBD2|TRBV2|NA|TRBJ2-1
CASWDYENEQFF
TGTGCCAGCTGGGACTATGAGAATGAGCAGTTCTTC
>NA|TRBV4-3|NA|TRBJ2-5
CASSQDLRSGGETQYF
TGCGCCAGCAGCCAAGATCTGAGGTCGGGCGGGGAGACCCAGTACTTC
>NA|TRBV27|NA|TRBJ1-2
CASSLLGSGRYTF
TGTGCCAGCAGTTTATTAGGCTCAGGGCGCTACACCTTC
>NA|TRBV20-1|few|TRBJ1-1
CSAIRNTEAFF
TGCAGTGCTATTCGTAACACTGAAGCTTTCTTT
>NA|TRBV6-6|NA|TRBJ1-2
CACRGFGEGGYGYTF
TGTGCCTGCCGAGGGTTTGGGGAGGGAGGCTATGGCTACACCTTC
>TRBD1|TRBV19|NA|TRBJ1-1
CASSYRDRNTEAFF
TGTGCCAGTAGTTACCGGGACAGGAACACTGAAGCTTTCTTT
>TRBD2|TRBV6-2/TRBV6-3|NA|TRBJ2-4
CASSYSPGTSYLAKNIQYF
TGTGCCAGCAGTTACTCGCCAGGGACTAGCTATCTAGCCAAAAACATTCAGTACTTC
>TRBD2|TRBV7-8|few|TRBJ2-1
CASSLPRGLAGRFSYNEQFF
TGTGCCAGCAGCTTACCCCGGGGTCTAGCGGGGAGATTCTCCTACAATGAGCAGTTCTTC
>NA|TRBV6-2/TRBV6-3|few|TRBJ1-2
CASSLWQDNGYTF
TGTGCCAGCAGTTTGTGGCAGGATAATGGCTACACCTTC
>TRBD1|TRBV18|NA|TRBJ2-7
CASSPPGQGAYEQYF
TGTGCCAGCTCACCACCAGGACAGGGGGCCTACGAGCAGTACTTC
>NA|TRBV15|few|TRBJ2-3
CATSRDLGGPSDTQYF
TGTGCCACCAGCAGAGATTTGGGGGGGCCATCAGATACGCAGTATTTT
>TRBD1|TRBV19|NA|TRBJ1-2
CASSPRTGHYGYTF
TGTGCCAGTAGTCCGAGGACAGGGCACTATGGCTACACCTTC
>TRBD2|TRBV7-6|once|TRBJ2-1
CASSAQSPGGPYNEQFF
TGTGCCAGCAGCGCTCAGAGCCCGGGAGGTCCCTACAATGAGCAGTTCTTC
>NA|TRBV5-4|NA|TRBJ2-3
CASSLDTRTDTQYF
TGTGCCAGCAGCTTGGACACCCGCACAGATACGCAGTATTTT
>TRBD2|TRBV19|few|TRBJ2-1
CASSIGLGGTSGEEQFF
TGTGCCAGTAGTATAGGATTAGGAGGGACTAGCGGGGAGGAGCAGTTCTTC
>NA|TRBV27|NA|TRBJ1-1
CASKARVNTEAFF
TGTGCCAGCAAGGCCAGGGTAAACACTGAAGCTTTCTTT
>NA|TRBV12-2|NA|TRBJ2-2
CASRLRLRDRDYTGELFF
TGTGCAAGTCGCTTAAGGCTCCGGGACAGGGACTACACCGGGGAGCTGTTTTTT
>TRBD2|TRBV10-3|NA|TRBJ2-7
CATLTGGASSVAYEQYF
TGTGCCACACTAACCGGGGGGGCTTCCTCGGTGGCCTACGAGCAGTACTTC
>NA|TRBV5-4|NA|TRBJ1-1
CASSLRQRLGTEAFF
TGTGCCAGCAGCCTCCGACAAAGGTTGGGCACTGAAGCTTTCTTT
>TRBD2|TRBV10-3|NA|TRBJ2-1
CAISERGGSGYDEQFF
TGTGCCATCAGTGAGAGAGGCGGGAGCGGATACGATGAGCAGTTCTTC
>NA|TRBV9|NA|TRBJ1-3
CASSGDSYSGNTIYF
TGTGCCAGCAGCGGCGACAGCTACTCTGGAAACACCATATATTTT
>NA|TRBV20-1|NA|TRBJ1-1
CSALTHEAFF
TGCAGTGCTTTAACTCATGAAGCTTTCTTT
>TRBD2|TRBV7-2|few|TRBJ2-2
CASSFPSGGANTGELFF
TGTGCCAGCAGCTTTCCCAGCGGGGGCGCGAACACCGGGGAGCTGTTTTTT
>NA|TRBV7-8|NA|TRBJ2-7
CASSPDTLGGEQYF
TGTGCCAGCAGTCCCGACACCCTTGGGGGGGAGCAGTACTTC
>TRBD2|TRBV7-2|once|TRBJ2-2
CASRRSGSDTGELFF
TGTGCCAGCAGACGAAGCGGGAGTGACACCGGGGAGCTGTTTTTT
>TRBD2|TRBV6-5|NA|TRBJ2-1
CASSLSGTSGIGQFF
TGTGCCAGCTCCCTGTCTGGGACTAGCGGGATCGGGCAGTTCTTC
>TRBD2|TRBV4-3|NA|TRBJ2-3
CASSLSGGARTQYF
TGCGCCAGCAGCCTTAGCGGGGGGGCGCGTACGCAGTATTTT
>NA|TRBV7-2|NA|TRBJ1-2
CASSLDGEIYGYTF
TGTGCCAGCAGCTTAGACGGAGAGATCTATGGCTACACCTTC
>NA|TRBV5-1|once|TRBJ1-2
CASSLRKGLNYGYTF
TGCGCCAGCAGCTTGAGAAAGGGACTTAACTATGGCTACACCTTC
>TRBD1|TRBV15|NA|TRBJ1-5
CATSRETGVNQPQHF
TGTGCCACCAGCAGAGAAACAGGGGTGAATCAGCCCCAGCATTTT
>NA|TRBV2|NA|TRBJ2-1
CASSPRQTYNEQFF
TGTGCCAGCTCCCCTCGGCAGACTTACAATGAGCAGTTCTTC
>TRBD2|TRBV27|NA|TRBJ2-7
CASSSGLAAYEQYF
TGTGCCAGCAGCTCCGGACTAGCGGCCTACGAGCAGTACTTC
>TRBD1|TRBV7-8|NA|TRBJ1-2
CASSAGTGWNPNYGYTF
TGTGCCAGCAGCGCCGGGACAGGATGGAATCCTAACTATGGCTACACCTTC
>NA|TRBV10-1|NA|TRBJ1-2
CASSETQGGANGYTF
TGCGCCAGCAGTGAGACCCAGGGAGGAGCGAATGGCTACACCTTC